The clone carrying this T cell receptor (beta chain) was recorded at least ten times. The target antigen is unknown. This sample is part of a study of neurological immune-mediated disorders. Via MiXCR, TCRdb re-called the 5' RACE reads, giving one row per CDR3 protein. The sample yields more than 20,000 distinct CDR3 sequences, 2% to 2.5% seen once. Study-wide results and caveats: None of the CDR3 amino acid sequences of expanded clones recurred across subjects, suggesting private repertoires in all groups.

This clonotype was obtained from a woman between 50 and 59 years old with multiple sclerosis. Sample: PBMCs.

CDR3 sequence: CSARGAGGPGNTIYF. The DNA for the CDR3 is TGCAGTGCTAGAGGTGCGGGGGGACCTGGAAACACCATATATTTT. The genes are TRBV20-1 and TRBJ1-3, with D possibly being TRBD1 (5 bases). Trimming took 1 base from V and 2 from J, leaving 12 bases between them. The germline gives CDR1 DFQATT, CDR2 SNEGSKA (reference sequence). This CDR3 spans 15 amino acids.